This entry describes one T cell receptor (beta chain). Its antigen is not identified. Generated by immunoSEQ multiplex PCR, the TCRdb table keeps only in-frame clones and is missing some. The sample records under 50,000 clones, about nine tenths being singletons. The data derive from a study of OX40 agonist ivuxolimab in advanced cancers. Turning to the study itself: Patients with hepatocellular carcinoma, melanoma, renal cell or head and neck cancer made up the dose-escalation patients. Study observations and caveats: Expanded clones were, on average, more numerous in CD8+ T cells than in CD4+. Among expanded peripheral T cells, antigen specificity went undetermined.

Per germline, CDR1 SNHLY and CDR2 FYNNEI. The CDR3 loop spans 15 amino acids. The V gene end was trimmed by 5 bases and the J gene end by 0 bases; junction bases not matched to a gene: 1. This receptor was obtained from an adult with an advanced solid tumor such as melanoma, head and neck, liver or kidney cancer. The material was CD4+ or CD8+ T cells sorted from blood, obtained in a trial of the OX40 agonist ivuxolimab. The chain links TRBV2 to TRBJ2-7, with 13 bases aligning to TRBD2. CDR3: CASSRLAGGSYEQYF. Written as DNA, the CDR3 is TGTGCCAGCAGTAGACTAGCGGGGGGCTCCTACGAGCAGTACTTC.